This T cell receptor (beta chain) was sequenced in a study of Graves' ophthalmopathy and Graves' hyperthyroidism. Study-level findings and limits: The study's model predicted ophthalmopathy progression at 65% to 71% sensitivity and 72.22% specificity.

This clonotype occurred many times. The antigen is unknown. PBMCs stemmed from over 9.5 ml of fresh peripheral blood. Researchers took RNA transcripts and amplified TCR beta CDR3 regions from them. The first-round RT-PCR employed HTBI primers together with the Qiagen OneStep RT-PCR kit. A multiplex PCR was then performed as the second round. TCRdb reanalysed the multiplex PCR reads using MiXCR and keeps one entry per CDR3 protein. Seen here are about 480,000 distinct CDR3 sequences, around an eighth observed once, and the top ten hold around 9.8%. The CDR3 contains 14 residues. Germline-derived CDR1 and CDR2 are SGHRS and YFSETQ. The ends were cut back, 0 bases at V and 4 bases at J, with 10 bases in the middle.

The origin of this receptor is a woman aged 25 to 39 with Graves' ophthalmopathy. Sequencing was carried out using blood. V and J are TRBV5-1 and TRBJ2-5, with TRBD1 as a possible D gene (6 bases). This CDR3 reads CASSLAQGRETQYF. The CDR3 nucleotides read TGCGCCAGCAGCTTGGCTCAGGGGCGAGAGACCCAGTACTTC. Full variable domain (rest looked up from reference TRBV5-1 and TRBJ2-5): KAGVTQTPRYLIKTRGQQVTLSCSPISGHRSVSWYQQTPGQGLQFLFEYFSETQRNKGNFPGRFSGRQFSNSRSEMNVSTLELGDSALYLCASSLAQGRETQYFGPGTRLLVL.